The next 9 T cell receptor beta chains were all read from a single sample in a study of beta chain features in type 1 diabetes. No cognate antigen is known for these TCRs. Study-wide results and caveats: All four CD4+ subsets from Type 1 diabetes patients carried moderately but significantly shorter TCRB CDR3s.

What was sequenced were expressed TCRB transcripts, since all of the isolated RNA had been reverse transcribed. The assay was immunoSEQ multiplex PCR, and TCRdb's table has in-frame clones only and misses some. Here the sample spans 550,000 to 850,000 clones, roughly 13% being singletons. The source material was naive CD4+ T cells from blood. These TCRs come from a man younger than 30 with type 1 diabetes.

In DNA, the CDR3 is TGTGCCAGCAGCTTACAGGGAGGGATAACAAGTGAAGCTTTCTTT. Protein product: CASSLQGGITSEAFF. The chain joins TRBV7-9 to TRBJ1-1, with D possibly TRBD1 on 5 matching bases. V lost 2 bases and J lost 7, with 17 bases in between. The CDR3 is 15 residues long. Germline CDR1 is SEHNR and CDR2 is FQNEAQ (reference sequence).

This clone was observed a handful of times. V is TRBV11-2 and J is TRBJ1-6; 8 nucleotides match TRBD1. The V and J ends lost 5 bases and 1 base, in that order; junction bases with no gene match: 7. Germline assignment: CDR1 SGHAT and CDR2 FQNNGV. The CDR3 is 17 residues long. The CDR3: CASSEDRGLSYNSPLHF. The CDR3 DNA sequence: TGTGCCAGCAGCGAAGACAGGGGCCTTTCCTATAATTCACCCCTCCACTTT.

This clone has only a few counts. This chain joins TRBV9 and TRBJ2-4, with a weak D call TRBD1 (7 bases). This CDR3 region has 15 residues. In germline, CDR1 is SGDLS, CDR2 YYNGEE. V dropped 4 bases and J dropped 11 bases, with 22 bases sitting between them. The CDR3 nucleotides are TGTGCCAGCAGCCAACAGGGGTTCTCGGGAGACTTTCAGTACTTC. Amino acids: CASSQQGFSGDFQYF. Full variable domain (missing parts from reference TRBV9 and TRBJ2-4): DSGVTQTPKHLITATGQRVTLRCSPRSGDLSVYWYQQSLDQGLQFLIQYYNGEERAKGNILERFSAQQFPDLHSELNLSSLELGDSALYFCASSQQGFSGDFQYFGAGTRLSVL.

This clone was detected only a few times. The chain employs TRBV7-2 and TRBJ1-2, with D unresolved. V lost 5 bases to trimming and J lost 3 bases, with 7 bases between them. Per the germline V gene, CDR1 is SGHTA and CDR2 is FQGNSA. The CDR3 loop spans 12 amino acids. As DNA, the CDR3 is TGTGCCAGCAGCGTGAACTACTATGGCTACACCTTC. Protein sequence: CASSVNYYGYTF.

Only a few counts were recorded for this clone. This chain joins TRBV7-9 and TRBJ2-1; D is possibly TRBD2 (5 bases). Trimming shortened V by 5 bases and J by 0 bases, and 11 bases separated the two germline ends. The CDR3 contains 15 residues. Germline V gives CDR1 SEHNR, CDR2 FQNEAQ (reference sequence). This CDR3 reads CASSATRNSYNEQFF. The CDR3 nucleotides read TGTGCCAGCAGCGCCACTAGAAACTCCTACAATGAGCAGTTCTTC.

This chain joins TRBV2 and TRBJ1-1; possibly TRBD1 for D (6 bases). Germline values: CDR1 SNHLY, CDR2 FYNNEI. The CDR3 runs to 14 residues. V was clipped by 6 bases and J by 2 bases, with 13 bases between them. The CDR3 protein is CASSRQELNTEAFF. CDR3 in DNA: TGTGCCAGCAGCCGACAGGAGTTAAACACTGAAGCTTTCTTT. The variable domain in full, with the rest retrieved from reference TRBV2 and TRBJ1-1, is EPEVTQTPSHQVTQMGQEVILRCVPISNHLYFYWYRQILGQKVEFLVSFYNNEISEKSEIFDDQFSVERPDGSNFTLKIRSTKLEDSAMYFCASSRQELNTEAFFGQGTRLTVV.

The J gene is TRBJ1-6, the V gene TRBV28; D ambiguous. Germline-derived CDR1 and CDR2 are MDHEN and SYDVKM. Trimming cost V 7 bases and J 11 bases, with 24 bases left between them. CDR3 length: 16 amino acids. This CDR3 reads CASTTFPGDSRAPLHF. The CDR3 DNA is TGTGCCAGCACCACTTTCCCGGGAGACTCACGGGCACCCCTCCACTTT.

This clone was counted between two and nine times. A junction end diverges from the germline sequence, so it may reflect a read error. The chain employs TRBV2 and TRBJ2-4; D is undetermined. Looked up from germline, CDR1 is SNHLY and CDR2 is FYNNEI. The CDR3 is made up of 14 amino acids. The CDR3: CASGDPRAKNIQYF. The CDR3 region has the DNA TGTGCCAGCGGTGACCCGAGGGCCAAAAACATTCAGTACTTC.

This clone was counted a few times. The rearrangement uses TRBV29-1 and TRBJ2-5; unclear D gene. Looked up from germline, CDR1 is SQVTM and CDR2 is ANQGSEA. Trimming shortened V by 4 bases and J by 4 bases, and 7 bases separated the two germline ends. The CDR3 sequence is 11 residues long. The CDR3 region has the DNA TGCAGCGTTGTGGCAGCAGAGACCCAGTACTTC. Its protein is CSVVAAETQYF.